This TCR beta chain was recorded in a study of circulating tumor DNA in untreated peripheral T-cell lymphoma. Clones were sequenced by immunoSEQ multiplex PCR, and TCRdb holds only the in-frame ones, with some missing. The table lists 9,500 to 13,000 clones, roughly 80% of them singletons. Trimming removed 1 base from V and 7 bases from J; junction bases left unmatched: 3. Germline V gives CDR1 LNHNV, CDR2 YYDKDF (reference sequence). This CDR3 spans 15 amino acids. V and J are TRBV15 and TRBJ2-1; 11 nucleotides align to TRBD2. This clonotype was sampled from a human donor with peripheral T-cell lymphoma. The sequencing sample was made of tumor tissue. The CDR3 DNA reads TGTGCCACCAGCAGAGCTAGCGGGGGGCCTAATGAGCAGTTCTTC. Translation: CATSRASGGPNEQFF.